Listed here is a single TCR beta chain. Antigen unknown. CDR3 length equals 14 residues. The J segment lost 5 bases and the V segment lost 2 bases, leaving 5 bases of the junction unmatched. Germline CDR1 MNHEY, CDR2 SVGAGI. Produced via immunoSEQ multiplex PCR; TCRdb's table is partial and in-frame only. The data contain about 26,000 clones, roughly 82% of them seen just once; the ten biggest clones take up about 0.74%. The data were taken from a study of graft-versus-host responses after intestinal transplantation. Study findings and constraints: GvH clones appeared in recipient marrow, some first in ileum or blood.

V gene TRBV6-5 combines with J gene TRBJ1-2; 7 nucleotides line up with TRBD1. This TCR came from a human donor who received an intestinal transplant. The material sequenced was unstimulated CD4+ T cells sorted from spleen or lymph node cells, taken before intestinal transplant. CDR3 sequence reads: CASSYRGRGYGYTF. CDR3 in DNA: TGTGCCAGCAGTTACAGGGGGCGCGGGTATGGCTACACCTTC.